This TCR beta chain was sequenced in a study of beta chain features in type 1 diabetes. The overall study: Sorted cell examination encompassed roughly 110,000,000 cells across all samples. The study's findings and limits: A potential PCR bias toward shorter templates would be equal in patient and control samples. The study found moderately but significantly shorter TCRB CDR3s in all four CD4+ subsets of Type 1 diabetes patients. The similarity of naive, central memory and Treg TCRB repertoires appeared greater among patients than among healthy donors.

V shed 1 base and J 8 bases; nucleotides not matched to a gene: 9. The germline V gene encodes CDR1 LNHDA and CDR2 SQIVND (reference sequence). CDR3 length: 16 amino acids. This clone came up a few times. Antigen unknown. Expressed TCRB transcripts were sequenced because the entire RNA isolate underwent reverse transcription. Some clones are missing from TCRdb's copy, which holds only in-frame ones; the method was immunoSEQ multiplex PCR. The sample holds 900,000 or so clones; roughly 16% are singletons and the top ten take 0.023%. The rearrangement links TRBV19 to TRBJ2-1, with 9 nucleotides matching TRBD1. Sequencing used naive CD4+ T cells from blood. This receptor was identified in a woman under 30 in good health. CDR3 in DNA: TGTGCCAGTAGTATAGCTAACAGGGGGCATAGGGATGAGCAGTTCTTC. Residues: CASSIANRGHRDEQFF.